Below are 14 T cell receptor beta chains sequenced from a single sample in a study of OX40 agonist ivuxolimab in advanced cancers. Libraries were made using the immunoSEQ multiplex PCR assay. Entries here come from immuneACCESS through TCRdb and include only in-frame sequences with V and J called. Some clones fail to appear in such tables; in the studies checked, an unresolved V gene covers under half of the shortfall, and the cause of the remainder is unknown. The sample has approximately 68,000 clones on record, 87% of them singletons. About 4% of the sample rests with the top ten. The specimen comprised CD4+ or CD8+ T cells sorted from blood, sampled in a trial of the OX40 agonist ivuxolimab. The source is an adult with an advanced solid tumor such as melanoma, head and neck, liver or kidney cancer.

This chain connects TRBV10-3 to TRBJ2-5; D is unclear. This CDR3 comprises 13 residues. V gave up 3 bases and J gave up 4 bases, with 9 bases separating them. Germline assignment: CDR1 ENHRY and CDR2 SYGVKD. This CDR3 is CAISERTSETQYF. CDR3 sequence (DNA): TGTGCCATCAGTGAAAGGACCTCAGAGACCCAGTACTTC.

DNA of the CDR3: TGTGCCAGCAGCGACCGCCAGGGCCCGGGGGACATTCAGTACTTC. Amino acids: CASSDRQGPGDIQYF. The chain employs TRBV11-2 and TRBJ2-4; a possible D gene is TRBD2 (6 bases). The V and J ends lost 5 bases and 8 bases respectively, with 19 bases between them. CDR1 and CDR2 from the germline V gene are SGHAT and FQNNGV. The CDR3 covers 15 residues.

The chain carries TRBV28 and TRBJ2-1; possible D gene TRBD1, 5 bases. The CDR3 extends over 16 amino acids. CDR1 MDHEN and CDR2 SYDVKM come from the germline V gene. V dropped 1 base and J dropped 0 bases, with 10 bases sitting between them. The CDR3: CASSLYTDSSYNEQFF. Here the CDR3 DNA reads TGTGCCAGCAGTTTATACACAGACAGCTCCTACAATGAGCAGTTCTTC. Variable domain in full (rest from reference TRBV28 and TRBJ2-1): DVKVTQSSRYLVKRTGEKVFLECVQDMDHENMFWYRQDPGLGLRLIYFSYDVKMKEKGDIPEGYSVSREKKERFSLILESASTNQTSMYLCASSLYTDSSYNEQFFGPGTRLTVL.

The V and J genes are TRBV5-4 and TRBJ2-7, with D perhaps TRBD1 or TRBD2 (5 bases each). The CDR3 is 13 amino acids. The V and J ends lost 7 bases and 6 bases respectively, with 17 bases between them. CDR1 and CDR2 (germline): SGHNT, YYREEE (reference sequence). The CDR3 spells CASGVGAEAEQYF. The DNA for the CDR3 is TGTGCCAGCGGTGTCGGGGCTGAAGCCGAGCAGTACTTC.

The rearrangement uses TRBV29-1 and TRBJ1-2, with D unresolved. Trimming took off 7 bases at V and 4 bases at J, with 22 bases between the two ends. The germline CDR1 and CDR2 sequences are SQVTM and ANQGSEA. The CDR3 spans 15 residues. The CDR3 sequence: CSAPIGYDVSYGYTF. CDR3 bases: TGCAGCGCCCCGATAGGGTACGACGTCAGCTATGGCTACACCTTC.

The V gene is TRBV27, the J gene TRBJ2-1; D might be TRBD1 or TRBD2, each matching 7 bases. Trimming shortened V by 8 bases and J by 12 bases, and 17 bases separated the two germline ends. This CDR3 region has 12 residues. Germline V CDR1 and CDR2: MNHEY, SMNVEV (reference sequence). In DNA form, the CDR3 reads TGTGCCAGCCGTAACCAGGGGGAGGGGCAGTTCTTC. Translation gives CASRNQGEGQFF.

The sample holds one count of this clone. This chain uses TRBV28 with TRBJ1-5; D perhaps matches TRBD1 (5 bases). The CDR3 length is 21 residues. Germline lookup yields CDR1 MDHEN and CDR2 SYDVKM. Trimming left V 3 bases short and J 0 bases short, with 27 bases between. This CDR3 is CASSFPFLAQDYQYSNQPQHF. CDR3 nucleotides: TGTGCCAGCAGTTTTCCCTTCTTGGCACAGGACTACCAATATAGCAATCAGCCCCAGCATTTT. The whole variable domain, remainder taken from reference TRBV28 and TRBJ1-5, is DVKVTQSSRYLVKRTGEKVFLECVQDMDHENMFWYRQDPGLGLRLIYFSYDVKMKEKGDIPEGYSVSREKKERFSLILESASTNQTSMYLCASSFPFLAQDYQYSNQPQHFGDGTRLSIL.

The chain uses TRBV28 and TRBJ2-5, with D perhaps matching TRBD2 (7 bases). Trimming left V 6 bases short and J 2 bases short, with 16 bases between. This CDR3 has 15 amino acids. Germline V gene lookup returns CDR1 MDHEN and CDR2 SYDVKM. The CDR3 DNA reads TGTGCCAGCAGGCGAGGGGGGGCGGATCAAGAGACCCAGTACTTC. The encoded protein is CASRRGGADQETQYF.

V is TRBV6-5 and J is TRBJ1-1, with a tentative D call TRBD1 (6 bases). The CDR3 loop spans 16 amino acids. V gave up 2 bases and J gave up 0 bases, with 13 bases separating them. Germline V lookup: CDR1 MNHEY, CDR2 SVGAGI. This CDR3 is CASSYMGGQLNTEAFF. CDR3 DNA: TGTGCCAGCAGTTACATGGGGGGCCAATTGAACACTGAAGCTTTCTTT.

This sequence joins TRBV4-2 and TRBJ2-3; 9 nucleotides agree with TRBD2. Germline assignment: CDR1 LGHNA and CDR2 YNFKEQ. V lost 4 bases to trimming and J lost 5 bases; unmatched junction nucleotides: 10. This CDR3 is built from 16 residues. The chain's CDR3 is CASSPQGRGGEDTQYF. The CDR3 region has the DNA TGTGCCAGCAGCCCGCAGGGGCGGGGGGGCGAAGATACGCAGTATTTT.

The V and J genes are TRBV7-3 and TRBJ2-6, with unresolved D. Germline V gene lookup returns CDR1 SGHTA and CDR2 FQGTGA. The CDR3 is 17 residues long. Trimming left V 0 bases short and J 0 bases short, with 9 bases between. The CDR3: CASSLTPGSSGANVLTF. The CDR3 DNA is TGTGCCAGCAGCTTAACGCCTGGCAGCTCTGGGGCCAACGTCCTGACTTTC. Full variable domain (missing parts from reference TRBV7-3 and TRBJ2-6): GAGVSQTPSNKVTEKGKYVELRCDPISGHTALYWYRQSLGQGPEFLIYFQGTGAADDSGLPNDRFFAVRPEGSVSTLKIQRTERGDSAVYLCASSLTPGSSGANVLTFGAGSRLTVL.

This clone came up once. The chain employs TRBV11-3 and TRBJ2-1; 11 nucleotides agree with TRBD2. V shed 5 bases and J 9 bases; nucleotides not matched to a gene: 6. CDR1 is SGHNT and CDR2 is YENEEA in the germline V gene. The CDR3 loop spans 14 amino acids. The CDR3 spells CASSQVGLAVEQFF. CDR3 in DNA: TGTGCCAGCAGCCAAGTGGGACTAGCGGTTGAGCAGTTCTTC.

This clone occurred once. This sequence joins TRBV7-6 and TRBJ1-1; D not resolved. Trimming stripped 1 base from V and 1 base from J, with 13 bases between. CDR1 SGHVS and CDR2 FNYEAQ come from the germline V gene. There are 16 residues in the CDR3. In DNA, the CDR3 is TGTGCCAGCAGCTTAGAGTTGAATTTGGGGAACACTGAAGCTTTCTTT. Amino acids: CASSLELNLGNTEAFF. Together with reference TRBV7-6 and TRBJ1-1, the CDR3 gives the full variable domain: GAGVSQSPRYKVTKRGQDVALRCDPISGHVSLYWYRQALGQGPEFLTYFNYEAQQDKSGLPNDRFSAERPEGSISTLTIQRTEQRDSAMYRCASSLELNLGNTEAFFGQGTRLTVV.

The chain joins TRBV7-2 to TRBJ2-5; D is unclear. The V end was cut by 0 bases, the J end by 5 bases, with 10 bases between. Germline CDR1 reads SGHTA; CDR2 reads FQGNSA. The CDR3 has 14 residues. Here the CDR3 reads CASSLAGLGETQYF. CDR3 nucleotides: TGTGCCAGCAGCTTAGCGGGTCTTGGGGAGACCCAGTACTTC.